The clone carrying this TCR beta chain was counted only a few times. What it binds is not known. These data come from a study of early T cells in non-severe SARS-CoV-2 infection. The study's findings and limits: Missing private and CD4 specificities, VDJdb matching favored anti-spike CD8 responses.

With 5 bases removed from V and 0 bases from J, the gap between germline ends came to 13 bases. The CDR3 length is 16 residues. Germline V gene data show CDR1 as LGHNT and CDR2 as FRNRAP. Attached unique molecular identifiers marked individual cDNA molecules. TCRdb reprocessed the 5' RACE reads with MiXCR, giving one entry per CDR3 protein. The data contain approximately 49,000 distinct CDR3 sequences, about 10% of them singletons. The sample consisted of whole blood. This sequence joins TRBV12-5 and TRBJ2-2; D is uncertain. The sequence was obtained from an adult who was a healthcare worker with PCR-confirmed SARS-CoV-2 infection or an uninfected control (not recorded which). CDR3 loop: CASGPSPWTNTGELFF. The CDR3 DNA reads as TGTGCTAGTGGTCCTTCGCCCTGGACGAACACCGGGGAGCTGTTTTTT.